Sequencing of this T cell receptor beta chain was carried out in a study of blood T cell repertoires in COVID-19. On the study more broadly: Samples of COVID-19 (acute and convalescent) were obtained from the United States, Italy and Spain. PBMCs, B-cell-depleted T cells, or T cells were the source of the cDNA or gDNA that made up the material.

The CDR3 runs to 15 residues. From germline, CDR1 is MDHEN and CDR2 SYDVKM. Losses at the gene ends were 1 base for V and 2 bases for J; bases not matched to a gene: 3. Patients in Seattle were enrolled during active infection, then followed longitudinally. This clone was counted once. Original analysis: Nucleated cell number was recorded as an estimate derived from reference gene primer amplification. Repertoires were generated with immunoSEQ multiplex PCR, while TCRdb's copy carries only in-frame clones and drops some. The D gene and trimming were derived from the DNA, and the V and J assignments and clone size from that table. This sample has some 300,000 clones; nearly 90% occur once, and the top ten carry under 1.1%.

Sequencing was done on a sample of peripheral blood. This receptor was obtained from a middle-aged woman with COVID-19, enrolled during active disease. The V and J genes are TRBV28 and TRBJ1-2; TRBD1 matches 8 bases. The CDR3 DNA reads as TGTGCCAGCAGTTTATTCGGACAGGGAAACTATGGCTACACCTTC. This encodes CASSLFGQGNYGYTF.